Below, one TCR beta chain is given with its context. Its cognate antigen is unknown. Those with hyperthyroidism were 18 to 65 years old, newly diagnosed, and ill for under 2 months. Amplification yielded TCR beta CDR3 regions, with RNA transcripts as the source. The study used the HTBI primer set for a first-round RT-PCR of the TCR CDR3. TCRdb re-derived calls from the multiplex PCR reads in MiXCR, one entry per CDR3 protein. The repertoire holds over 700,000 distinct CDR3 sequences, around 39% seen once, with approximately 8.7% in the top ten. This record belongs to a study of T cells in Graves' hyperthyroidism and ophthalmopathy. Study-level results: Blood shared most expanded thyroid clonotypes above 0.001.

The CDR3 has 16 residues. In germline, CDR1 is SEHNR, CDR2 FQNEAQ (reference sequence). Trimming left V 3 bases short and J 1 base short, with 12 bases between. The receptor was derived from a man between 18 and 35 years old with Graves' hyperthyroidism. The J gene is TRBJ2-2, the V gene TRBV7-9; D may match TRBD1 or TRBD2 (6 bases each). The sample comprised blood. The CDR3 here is CASSLVGGLNTGELFF. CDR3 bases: TGTGCCAGCAGCTTGGTAGGGGGACTGAACACCGGGGAGCTGTTTTTT.